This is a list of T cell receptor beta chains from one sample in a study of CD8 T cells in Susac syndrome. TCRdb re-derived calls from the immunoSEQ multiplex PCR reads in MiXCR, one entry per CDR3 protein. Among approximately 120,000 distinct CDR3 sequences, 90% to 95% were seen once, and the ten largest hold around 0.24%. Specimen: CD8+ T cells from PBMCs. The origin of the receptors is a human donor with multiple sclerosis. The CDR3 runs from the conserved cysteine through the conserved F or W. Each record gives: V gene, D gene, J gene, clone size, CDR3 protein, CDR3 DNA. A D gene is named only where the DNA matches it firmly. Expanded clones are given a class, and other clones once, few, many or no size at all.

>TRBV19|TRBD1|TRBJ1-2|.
CASSHGTGAGYTF
TGTGCCAGTAGCCATGGGACAGGGGCTGGCTACACCTTC
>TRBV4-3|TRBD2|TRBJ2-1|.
CASSPGLAGGNEQFF
TGCGCCAGCAGCCCGGGACTAGCGGGGGGAAATGAGCAGTTCTTC
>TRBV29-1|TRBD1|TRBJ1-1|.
CSVRGGQGPPNTEAFF
TGCAGCGTGAGGGGGGGACAGGGGCCCCCTAACACTGAAGCTTTCTTT
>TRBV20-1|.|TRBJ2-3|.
CSARDSHTDTQYF
TGCAGTGCTAGAGATAGCCACACAGATACGCAGTATTTT
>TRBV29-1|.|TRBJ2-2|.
CSAVLGNTGELFF
TGCAGCGCCGTTCTGGGGAACACCGGGGAGCTGTTTTTT
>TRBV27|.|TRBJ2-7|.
CATRGRISYEQYF
TGTGCCACCAGGGGGAGGATATCCTACGAGCAGTACTTC
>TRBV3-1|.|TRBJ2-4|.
CASSHSDGPNIQYF
TGTGCCAGCAGCCATTCCGACGGACCAAACATTCAGTACTTC
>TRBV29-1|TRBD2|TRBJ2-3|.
CSVPRTSGQRGTDTQYF
TGCAGCGTTCCTAGGACTAGCGGTCAGAGAGGCACAGATACGCAGTATTTT
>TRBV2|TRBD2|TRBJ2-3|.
CASSKTSGGDTQYF
TGTGCCAGCAGTAAGACTAGCGGGGGAGATACGCAGTATTTT
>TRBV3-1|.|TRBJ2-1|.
CASSHEMAGGHEQFF
TGTGCCAGCAGCCACGAAATGGCGGGTGGTCATGAGCAGTTCTTC
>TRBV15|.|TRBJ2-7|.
CATSNRDKDYEQYF
TGTGCCACCAGCAATCGGGATAAGGACTACGAGCAGTACTTC
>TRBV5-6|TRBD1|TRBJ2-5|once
CASTVDRGRVGTQYF
TGTGCCAGCACAGTCGACAGGGGGCGCGTGGGGACCCAGTACTTC
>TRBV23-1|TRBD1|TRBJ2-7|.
CASKSEDRTDF
TGCGCCAGCAAAAGTGAGGACAGGACTGACTTC